A single sample gave rise to the 24 T cell receptor beta chains below, sequenced in a study of cytomegalovirus exposure and HLA in healthy donors. With 60 Vbeta and 13 Jbeta primers, the PCR was carried out. Assay used: immunoSEQ multiplex PCR; TCRdb lists only in-frame clones, some missing. This sample has roughly 190,000 clones, with about 89% found just once. The sequenced material came from PBMCs. These receptors came from a man aged 30-40 years in good health and CMV-seronegative.

The CDR3 is CASSPSSYNEQFF. The CDR3 bases are TGTGCCAGCAGTCCTAGCTCCTACAATGAGCAGTTCTTC. The V and J genes are TRBV2 and TRBJ2-1; D gene unclear. V gave up 5 bases and J gave up 0 bases, with 5 bases separating them. This CDR3 comprises 13 residues. The germline CDR1 and CDR2 sequences are SNHLY and FYNNEI.

The V and J genes are TRBV4-3 and TRBJ2-7; D is perhaps TRBD1 (5 bases). The V end lost 1 base, the J end lost 6 bases, and 13 bases lay between the germline ends. This CDR3 has 14 residues. Germline V gene lookup returns CDR1 LGHNA and CDR2 YSLEER. The CDR3 sequence is CASSQVSGSGEQYF. The CDR3 DNA is TGCGCCAGCAGCCAAGTTTCAGGGTCCGGCGAGCAGTACTTC.

The V gene is TRBV7-2, the J gene TRBJ1-2, with 9 nucleotides matching TRBD1. Germline loops: CDR1 SGHTA, CDR2 FQGNSA. J was trimmed by 2 bases and V by 5 bases; bases with no gene match: 6. The CDR3 length is 15 residues. In nucleotides, the CDR3 is TGTGCCAGCAGCCGCGAGGGGACAGGGAACTATGGCTACACCTTC. This encodes CASSREGTGNYGYTF. The whole variable domain, remainder taken from reference TRBV7-2 and TRBJ1-2, is GAGVSQSPSNKVTEKGKDVELRCDPISGHTALYWYRQSLGQGLEFLIYFQGNSAPDKSGLPSDRFSAERTGGSVSTLTIQRTQQEDSAVYLCASSREGTGNYGYTFGSGTRLTVV.

This clone turned up a few times. The chain employs TRBV29-1 and TRBJ2-1; possibly TRBD2 for D (5 bases). Germline CDR1 reads SQVTM; CDR2 reads ANQGSEA. This CDR3 spans 14 amino acids. With 4 bases removed from V and 0 bases from J, the gap between germline ends came to 10 bases. CDR3 protein: CSVGVGGSYNEQFF. As DNA, the CDR3 is TGCAGCGTTGGAGTAGGAGGCTCCTACAATGAGCAGTTCTTC.

This chain uses TRBV5-6 with TRBJ1-3; D unresolved. The germline gives CDR1 SGHDT, CDR2 YYEEEE. V lost 0 bases and J 0 bases, leaving 7 bases between the germline ends. CDR3 size: 15 residues. CDR3 DNA: TGTGCCAGCAGCTTGGGGGCACGCTCTGGAAACACCATATATTTT. This codes for CASSLGARSGNTIYF.

This clone was seen a few times. The V gene is TRBV6-1, the J gene TRBJ2-5, with a weak D call TRBD1 (6 bases). This CDR3 has 13 residues. Deletions cut 6 bases from V and 5 bases from J, with 13 bases between. Germline CDR1 reads MNHNS; CDR2 reads SASEGT. Here the CDR3 DNA reads TGTGCCAGCAGGGGTCAGGGGAAGGAGACCCAGTACTTC. It codes for CASRGQGKETQYF.

V gene TRBV7-2 combines with J gene TRBJ2-7; 7 bases map to TRBD2. Germline loops: CDR1 SGHTA, CDR2 FQGNSA. Trimming at V came to 3 bases and at J to 2 bases, leaving 10 bases not matched to a gene. The length of the CDR3 is 16 residues. This CDR3 is CASSLVSGAVPYEQYF. In DNA form, the CDR3 reads TGTGCCAGCAGCTTGGTGAGCGGGGCCGTACCCTACGAGCAGTACTTC.

V gene TRBV2 combines with J gene TRBJ2-2, with D unresolved. This CDR3 spans 14 amino acids. Trimming shortened V by 2 bases and J by 0 bases, and 4 bases separated the two germline ends. The V gene's germline CDR1 is SNHLY and CDR2 FYNNEI. This chain's CDR3 is CASSEPTNTGELFF. The CDR3 nucleotides are TGTGCCAGCAGTGAACCTACGAACACCGGGGAGCTGTTTTTT.

The rearrangement links TRBV5-8 to TRBJ2-1; a possible D gene is TRBD2 (6 bases). The V end lost 1 base, the J end lost 4 bases, and 9 bases lay between the germline ends. This CDR3 has 14 amino acids. Germline CDR1 and CDR2: SGHTS and YDEGEE. The chain's CDR3 is CASSLRGLYNEQFF. CDR3 sequence (DNA): TGTGCCAGCAGCTTGAGGGGACTGTACAATGAGCAGTTCTTC.

The V call is TRBV7-9, the J call TRBJ2-3, with D maybe TRBD2 (6 bases). The length of the CDR3 is 16 residues. Trimming left V 3 bases short and J 0 bases short, with 13 bases between. The germline V gene has CDR1 SEHNR and CDR2 FQNEAQ (reference sequence). Written as DNA, the CDR3 is TGTGCCAGCAGCTTCTCCGTGGGGGGAAGCACAGATACGCAGTATTTT. Translating it yields CASSFSVGGSTDTQYF.

The CDR3 loop is CASRGDSNQPQHF. CDR3 nucleotides: TGTGCCAGCAGGGGAGATAGCAATCAGCCCCAGCATTTT. The chain uses TRBV7-9 and TRBJ1-5; no clear D. The ends were cut back, 6 bases at V and 0 bases at J, with 6 bases in the middle. The CDR3 covers 13 residues. Looked up from germline, CDR1 is SEHNR and CDR2 is FQNEAQ (reference sequence).

This chain links TRBV5-4 with TRBJ2-3; 9 bases map to TRBD1. CDR1 SGHNT and CDR2 YYREEE come from the germline V gene (reference sequence). Germline trimming cut 4 bases from V and 5 bases from J; bases unmatched to any gene: 5. This CDR3 region has 14 residues. DNA of the CDR3: TGTGCCAGCAGCGAGGGACAGGGAGTAGATACGCAGTATTTT. Protein: CASSEGQGVDTQYF.

About this clone itself: A read error may account for a junction end that differs from germline. The V call is TRBV6-1, the J call TRBJ2-7; 10 bases align to TRBD2. The CDR3 length is 13 residues. From germline, CDR1 is MNHNS and CDR2 SASEGT. Written as DNA, the CDR3 is TGTGCCAGCTCACTAGCGGGAACCCCCAGAGAGAACTTC. It is translated as CASSLAGTPRENF.

The chain recombines TRBV5-6 with TRBJ2-3, with D unclear. V lost 3 bases, J lost 3 bases, and 5 bases lay in between. The germline V gene encodes CDR1 SGHDT and CDR2 YYEEEE. The CDR3 consists of 12 residues. In DNA, the CDR3 is TGTGCCAGCAGCTCCGGGACAGATACGCAGTATTTT. The encoded protein is CASSSGTDTQYF.

This chain connects TRBV4-3 to TRBJ2-3; 7 bases are shared with TRBD1. This CDR3 has 14 residues. The germline V gene has CDR1 LGHNA and CDR2 YSLEER. The V segment lost 7 bases and the J segment 4 bases; nucleotides outside the gene matches: 8. CDR3 in amino acids: CASKKGANADTQYF. The CDR3 DNA reads TGCGCCAGCAAGAAGGGGGCGAACGCAGATACGCAGTATTTT.

V gene TRBV27 combines with J gene TRBJ2-5; D call uncertain. This CDR3 is built from 11 residues. The V end lost 5 bases, the J end lost 3 bases, and 4 bases lay between the germline ends. Per germline, CDR1 MNHEY and CDR2 SMNVEV (reference sequence). The DNA for the CDR3 is TGTGCCAGCAGTCCGGAAGAGACCCAGTACTTC. This translates into CASSPEETQYF.

V is TRBV6-4 and J is TRBJ1-6, with D hard to call. This CDR3 is 15 amino acids long. The V end was cut by 4 bases, the J end by 6 bases, with 13 bases between. The germline V gene has CDR1 MRHNA and CDR2 SNTAGT. The CDR3, as DNA: TGTGCCAGCAGTGGGACTGGGGATTCTAATTCACCCCTCCACTTT. It encodes CASSGTGDSNSPLHF.

In its sample, this clone was seen a few times. The chain joins TRBV7-8 to TRBJ1-1, with 7 positions matching TRBD1. V shed 2 bases, J shed 7 bases, and the junction held 7 bases outside the gene matches. CDR3 length equals 14 residues. The V gene's germline CDR1 is SGHVS and CDR2 FQNEAQ. The CDR3 DNA is TGTGCCAGCAGCTTAAGGCAGGGGGAAGTTGAAGCTTTCTTT. Protein: CASSLRQGEVEAFF.

The chain combines TRBV6-1 with TRBJ1-5, with TRBD1 matching 9 bases. The V gene's germline CDR1 is MNHNS and CDR2 SASEGT. The V and J ends lost 6 bases and 5 bases, in that order; junction bases with no gene match: 8. CDR3 length equals 15 residues. CDR3 sequence: CASSDPGQGYQPQHF. CDR3 nucleotide sequence: TGTGCCAGCAGCGACCCGGGACAGGGATATCAGCCCCAGCATTTT.

The V gene is TRBV27, the J gene TRBJ2-3; TRBD2 matches at 14 bases. The CDR3 covers 16 residues. The J segment lost 6 bases and the V segment lost 5 bases, leaving 7 bases of the junction unmatched. CDR1 and CDR2 (germline): MNHEY, SMNVEV (reference sequence). In DNA, the CDR3 is TGTGCCAGCAGTACGGGACTAGCGGGAGTGGGGGATACGCAGTATTTT. Amino acids: CASSTGLAGVGDTQYF.

J is TRBJ2-1 and V is TRBV19; 8 bases agree with TRBD1. The V and J ends lost 4 bases and 7 bases, in that order; junction bases with no gene match: 6. CDR1 is LNHDA and CDR2 is SQIVND in the germline V gene (reference sequence). This CDR3 spans 14 amino acids. The CDR3 bases are TGTGCCAGTAGTAAGACAGGGGTTTGGAATGAGCAGTTCTTC. It is translated as CASSKTGVWNEQFF.

This chain connects TRBV4-1 to TRBJ1-1; no clear D gene. Trimming pared 2 bases from V and 0 bases from J, leaving 10 bases between. The CDR3 runs to 15 residues. Looked up from germline, CDR1 is MGHRA and CDR2 is YSYEKL. The CDR3 nucleotides read TGCGCCAGCAGCCAACAAGATCGGTTGAACACTGAAGCTTTCTTT. It specifies CASSQQDRLNTEAFF.

The rearrangement uses TRBV25-1 and TRBJ2-7; 11 nucleotides agree with TRBD2. CDR3 length equals 17 residues. The V gene's germline CDR1 is MGHDK and CDR2 SYGVNS. After removal of 0 bases from V and 4 bases from J, the junction contained 8 bases not matched to a gene. The CDR3 here is CASSEYSLTSGNYEQYF. The CDR3 DNA follows: TGTGCCAGCAGTGAATATAGTCTGACTAGCGGGAATTACGAGCAGTACTTC.

This rearrangement joins TRBV27 to TRBJ2-1, with 7 bases aligning to TRBD1. Germline V CDR1 and CDR2: MNHEY, SMNVEV (reference sequence). CDR3 length: 12 amino acids. V was clipped by 6 bases and J by 10 bases; unmatched bases: 6. CDR3 sequence reads: CASRRQGREQFF. CDR3 coding DNA: TGTGCCAGCAGGAGACAGGGACGGGAGCAGTTCTTC.